These 30 T cell receptor beta chains came from one sample sequenced in a study of beta chain features in type 1 diabetes. The authors reverse transcribed all of the isolated RNA, so sequencing captured expressed TCRB transcripts. Using immunoSEQ multiplex PCR, the repertoire was profiled, and TCRdb retains in-frame clones only, with some absent. The sample has under 95,000 clones, about a third seen once; the top ten hold 0.35% to 0.45%. Sequenced input: stem cell memory CD4+ T cells from blood. These receptor sequences come from a woman between 18 and 29 years old in good health.

This clone showed up just a few times. The chain has TRBV11-3 and TRBJ2-1, with 9 bases fitting TRBD2. Germline-derived CDR1 and CDR2 are SGHNT and YENEEA. CDR3 length equals 17 residues. J was trimmed by 7 bases and V by 5 bases; bases with no gene match: 15. The CDR3 spells CASSQQPLGLAKNEQFF. CDR3 nucleotide sequence: TGTGCCAGCAGCCAGCAACCCTTGGGACTAGCTAAAAATGAGCAGTTCTTC.

This clone was observed a handful of times. The chain carries TRBV7-2 and TRBJ2-7; tentative D call: TRBD2 (5 bases). Germline lookup yields CDR1 SGHTA and CDR2 FQGNSA. V lost 3 bases and J 0 bases, leaving 12 bases between the germline ends. The CDR3 is 15 residues long. CDR3 region: CASSLGGFLSYEQYF. The CDR3, as DNA: TGTGCCAGCAGCTTGGGCGGGTTTCTCTCCTACGAGCAGTACTTC.

The sample holds a few counts of this clone. The CDR3 reads CAITSDNSGANVLTF. CDR3 in DNA: TGTGCCATCACCTCCGACAACTCTGGGGCCAACGTCCTGACTTTC. The rearrangement uses TRBV10-3 and TRBJ2-6; D remains ambiguous. CDR1 and CDR2 (germline): ENHRY, SYGVKD. This CDR3 has 15 amino acids. V gave up 7 bases and J gave up 0 bases, with 10 bases separating them.

CDR3 amino acids: CASSLALAPRDTQYF. CDR3 DNA sequence: TGCGCCAGCAGCTTGGCCCTGGCTCCCCGAGATACGCAGTATTTT. V and J are TRBV5-1 and TRBJ2-3, with D unresolved. This CDR3 is 15 amino acids long. Trimming cost V 0 bases and J 5 bases, with 13 bases left between them. Germline CDR1 and CDR2: SGHRS and YFSETQ.

This chain connects TRBV7-2 to TRBJ2-5; D is perhaps TRBD1 (7 bases). The CDR3 loop spans 12 amino acids. V lost 4 bases and J lost 5, with 8 bases in between. Germline V gene sequence: CDR1 SGHTA, CDR2 FQGNSA. The CDR3 DNA is TGTGCCAGCAGCTCAGGGGGGGAGACCCAGTACTTC. Protein sequence: CASSSGGETQYF.

The chain combines TRBV21-1 with TRBJ1-1; TRBD1 was called by the table and not checked on the DNA. TRBV21-1 is labeled a pseudogene. The CDR3 sequence is 18 residues long. The CDR3 coding sequence is TGTGCCAGCAGCAAAACGAAGCCGGGACAGGGTGGAGGCACTGAAGCTTTCTTT. Amino acid sequence: CASSKTKPGQGGGTEAFF.

The V and J genes are TRBV5-4 and TRBJ1-2; weak D call: TRBD1 (6 bases). This CDR3 region has 12 residues. From germline, CDR1 is SGHNT and CDR2 YYREEE (reference sequence). With 3 bases removed from V and 8 bases from J, the gap between germline ends came to 11 bases. DNA of the CDR3: TGTGCCAGCAGCTCACAGGGCCGGGGCTACACCTTC. This gives the protein CASSSQGRGYTF.

Details on this clone: Just one base apart from a much larger clone, this may be a read error. The chain joins TRBV5-5 to TRBJ1-6; 9 positions match TRBD1. Germline V gene lookup returns CDR1 SGHKS and CDR2 YYEKEE (reference sequence). This CDR3 is 14 amino acids long. The junction had 6 bases not matched to a gene; V was cut back by 4 bases and J by 10 bases. Here the CDR3 reads CASSAGTGNSPLHF. The CDR3 DNA reads as TGTGCCAGCAGCGCCGGGACAGGGAACTCACCCCTCCACTTT.

A few counts support this clone. The gene calls are TRBV6-6 and TRBJ2-5, with TRBD1 as a possible D gene (5 bases). The germline V and J ends were trimmed by 3 bases and 2 bases, with 7 bases remaining between them. The CDR3 is 13 amino acids. Germline V gene sequence: CDR1 MNHNY, CDR2 SVGAGI (reference sequence). The CDR3 spells CASSYGHQETQYF. The CDR3 DNA sequence: TGTGCCAGCAGTTATGGACATCAAGAGACCCAGTACTTC.

This clone has just a few counts. The chain links TRBV19 to TRBJ2-2, with 8 bases lining up with TRBD2. Trimming cost V 4 bases and J 0 bases; bases outside gene matches: 1. The CDR3 consists of 15 residues. Germline-derived CDR1 and CDR2 are LNHDA and SQIVND (reference sequence). CDR3 coding DNA: TGTGCCAGTAGTAGACTAGCGTCGAACACCGGGGAGCTGTTTTTT. This encodes CASSRLASNTGELFF.

The rearrangement links TRBV27 to TRBJ1-1, with a tentative D call TRBD1 (5 bases). Trimming took off 1 base at V and 6 bases at J, with 12 bases between the two ends. Germline CDR1 and CDR2: MNHEY and SMNVEV (reference sequence). The CDR3 length is 14 residues. The CDR3 reads CASSLYQGIAEAFF. CDR3 DNA: TGTGCCAGCAGTTTATACCAGGGTATCGCTGAAGCTTTCTTT.

This rearrangement joins TRBV11-3 to TRBJ1-2; 7 bases fit TRBD1. The germline CDR1 and CDR2 sequences are SGHNT and YENEEA. The CDR3 is 15 amino acids. J lost 1 base, V lost 3 bases, and 5 bases had no gene match. CDR3 DNA sequence: TGTGCCAGCAGCTTCGACAGGGAGGATAACTATGGCTACACCTTC. Residues: CASSFDREDNYGYTF. Supplemented by reference TRBV11-3 and TRBJ1-2, the full variable domain reads EAGVVQSPRYKIIEKKQPVAFWCNPISGHNTLYWYLQNLGQGPELLIRYENEEAVDDSQLPKDRFSAERLKGVDSTLKIQPAELGDSAVYLCASSFDREDNYGYTFGSGTRLTVV.

The V gene is TRBV7-2, the J gene TRBJ1-1; perhaps TRBD1 as D (5 bases). From germline, CDR1 is SGHTA and CDR2 FQGNSA. V was shortened by 1 base and J by 11 bases, with 17 bases between the two germline ends. This CDR3 region has 14 residues. CDR3: CASSLDGRAPGAFF. DNA of the CDR3: TGTGCCAGCAGCTTAGATGGGCGCGCACCAGGGGCTTTCTTT. The full variable domain, rest sourced from reference TRBV7-2 and TRBJ1-1, is GAGVSQSPSNKVTEKGKDVELRCDPISGHTALYWYRQSLGQGLEFLIYFQGNSAPDKSGLPSDRFSAERTGGSVSTLTIQRTQQEDSAVYLCASSLDGRAPGAFFGQGTRLTVV.

The chain links TRBV7-3 to TRBJ1-1; no clear D. CDR3 size: 14 residues. CDR1 is SGHTA, CDR2 FQGTGA, per germline. V was clipped by 2 bases and J by 2 bases, with 9 bases between them. This CDR3 reads CASSLSVSNTEAFF. CDR3 DNA sequence: TGTGCCAGCAGCTTATCAGTCTCAAACACTGAAGCTTTCTTT.

The gene calls are TRBV5-1 and TRBJ2-5, with TRBD2 matching 8 bases. Germline trimming cut 1 base from V and 5 bases from J; bases unmatched to any gene: 10. Germline V gives CDR1 SGHRS, CDR2 YFSETQ. The CDR3 loop spans 16 amino acids. The CDR3 DNA follows: TGCGCCAGCAGCTTGCCAGGACTAGCCGACGGGGAGACCCAGTACTTC. It specifies CASSLPGLADGETQYF.

This clone was seen only a few times. The chain is built from TRBV10-3 and TRBJ2-1, with D uncertain. CDR1 and CDR2 from the germline V gene are ENHRY and SYGVKD. There are 12 residues in the CDR3. The CDR3 spells CAHHGSDNEQFF. CDR3 bases: TGTGCGCATCACGGTTCCGACAATGAGCAGTTCTTC.

The V and J genes are TRBV6-1 and TRBJ2-5; possible D gene TRBD1, 6 bases. Trimming removed 1 base from V and 7 bases from J, with 10 bases in between. The length of the CDR3 is 13 residues. Germline V lookup: CDR1 MNHNS, CDR2 SASEGT. The CDR3 is CASSEVVGGTQYF. CDR3 bases: TGTGCCAGCAGTGAAGTAGTAGGGGGGACCCAGTACTTC.

This clone was counted only a few times. This chain's CDR3 is CASSAGTAYGYTF. In nucleotides, the CDR3 is TGTGCCAGCAGCGCTGGGACAGCATATGGCTACACCTTC. The chain uses TRBV7-8 and TRBJ1-2, with 7 bases fitting TRBD1. V lost 5 bases and J lost 5; bases outside the gene matches: 5. Germline values: CDR1 SGHVS, CDR2 FQNEAQ. The CDR3 is 13 amino acids.

The chain couples TRBV4-3 to TRBJ2-3; D is uncertain. Trimming pared 0 bases from V and 0 bases from J, leaving 13 bases between. The CDR3 has 17 residues. CDR1 is LGHNA, CDR2 YSLEER, per germline. CDR3 sequence reads: CASSQDLYSLSTDTQYF. The CDR3 DNA reads as TGCGCCAGCAGCCAAGATCTTTACAGCCTTAGCACAGATACGCAGTATTTT.

In its sample, this clone was seen a few times. The CDR3 is CASSTLGGITDTQYF. CDR3 nucleotide sequence: TGTGCCAGTAGTACGCTCGGAGGGATCACAGATACGCAGTATTTT. The chain combines TRBV19 with TRBJ2-3; D is possibly TRBD2 (6 bases). Germline V gene lookup returns CDR1 LNHDA and CDR2 SQIVND (reference sequence). With 4 bases removed from V and 2 bases from J, the gap between germline ends came to 13 bases. This CDR3 is built from 15 residues.

This clone appeared a few times. The chain is built from TRBV18 and TRBJ2-5; tentatively, D is TRBD2 (5 bases). The last part of the DNA fits TRBJ2-7 better; the J call may be wrong. Looked up from germline, CDR1 is KGHSH and CDR2 is LQKENI. The CDR3 sequence is 15 residues long. CDR3 coding DNA: TGTGCCAGCTCACCACTGGGAGCTCCTTCCTACGAGCAGTACTTC. Encoded protein: CASSPLGAPSYEQYF.

This clone was detected only a few times. V usage is TRBV7-9 and J usage is TRBJ1-2; the D gene is possibly TRBD1 (5 bases). Trimming pared 5 bases from V and 7 bases from J, leaving 11 bases between. Germline V gives CDR1 SEHNR, CDR2 FQNEAQ (reference sequence). CDR3 length equals 12 residues. In nucleotides, the CDR3 is TGTGCCAGCAGCCAGGGACTGGCTGGCTACACCTTC. Translated: CASSQGLAGYTF.

The genes are TRBV5-1 and TRBJ1-6; D ambiguous. Looked up from germline, CDR1 is SGHRS and CDR2 is YFSETQ. The CDR3 sequence is 17 residues long. The V end was cut by 0 bases, the J end by 0 bases, with 10 bases between. CDR3 DNA: TGCGCCAGCAGCTTGGAACTGCTGAGCTCCTATAATTCACCCCTCCACTTT. Translated, it gives CASSLELLSSYNSPLHF. Using reference TRBV5-1 and TRBJ1-6 for the parts outside the CDR3, the full variable domain is KAGVTQTPRYLIKTRGQQVTLSCSPISGHRSVSWYQQTPGQGLQFLFEYFSETQRNKGNFPGRFSGRQFSNSRSEMNVSTLELGDSALYLCASSLELLSSYNSPLHFGNGTRLTVT.

Ten or more counts support this clone. V is TRBV4-1 and J is TRBJ2-6, with 10 nucleotides matching TRBD2. Germline values: CDR1 MGHRA, CDR2 YSYEKL. This CDR3 is 18 amino acids long. V shed 2 bases, J shed 3 bases, and the junction held 7 bases outside the gene matches. CDR3 nucleotide sequence: TGCGCCAGCAGCCAACGCCACAGCGGGGGGGGTGGGGCCAACGTCCTGACTTTC. Amino acid sequence: CASSQRHSGGGGANVLTF.

This clone was found many times. This chain joins TRBV30 and TRBJ2-3, with D tentatively TRBD1 (5 bases). The CDR3 spans 11 residues. Germline CDR1 GTSNPN, CDR2 SVGIG (reference sequence). The CDR3 sequence: CSAGPTDTQYF. The CDR3 DNA sequence: TGTTCGGCAGGGCCCACAGATACGCAGTATTTT.

This clone was counted at least ten times. The gene calls are TRBV14 and TRBJ2-3; D perhaps matches TRBD2 (5 bases). Per the germline V gene, CDR1 is SGHDN and CDR2 is FVKESK. V lost 5 bases and J 5 bases, leaving 8 bases between the germline ends. This CDR3 region has 12 residues. CDR3 sequence reads: CASSWTLDTQYF. In DNA, the CDR3 is TGTGCCAGCAGCTGGACTTTAGATACGCAGTATTTT. Filled out from reference TRBV14 and TRBJ2-3, the complete variable domain reads EAGVTQFPSHSVIEKGQTVTLRCDPISGHDNLYWYRRVMGKEIKFLLHFVKESKQDESGMPNNRFLAERTGGTYSTLKVQPAELEDSGVYFCASSWTLDTQYFGPGTRLTVL.

This clone appeared a single time. The chain recombines TRBV9 with TRBJ2-7, with 8 positions matching TRBD1. Germline V gene lookup returns CDR1 SGDLS and CDR2 YYNGEE. CDR3 size: 15 residues. Germline trimming cut 0 bases from V and 4 bases from J; bases unmatched to any gene: 6. For the CDR3, the DNA is TGTGCCAGCAGCGTAGCAGGGGGCTCTCTTTACGAGCAGTACTTC. As protein: CASSVAGGSLYEQYF.

This chain links TRBV27 with TRBJ1-3; D remains ambiguous. The CDR3 sequence is 14 residues long. Germline lookup yields CDR1 MNHEY and CDR2 SMNVEV (reference sequence). The V gene lost 4 bases and the J gene lost 0 bases, with 7 bases spanning the gap. The CDR3 spells CASSSHSSGNTIYF. The CDR3, as DNA: TGTGCCAGCAGTTCACACAGCTCTGGAAACACCATATATTTT.

There are a few counts of this clone. This chain links TRBV2 with TRBJ2-7, with 8 nucleotides matching TRBD1. The CDR3 length is 15 residues. Trimming cost V 0 bases and J 7 bases; bases outside gene matches: 8. From germline, CDR1 is SNHLY and CDR2 FYNNEI. CDR3 sequence: CASSEAPTGAGEQYF. The CDR3 region has the DNA TGTGCCAGCAGTGAAGCCCCGACAGGGGCTGGTGAGCAGTACTTC.

V gene TRBV28 combines with J gene TRBJ2-1; D is uncertain. The germline gives CDR1 MDHEN, CDR2 SYDVKM. CDR3 size: 12 residues. V lost 2 bases and J lost 8, with 7 bases in between. The CDR3 sequence is CASSLRLDEQFF. In DNA, the CDR3 is TGTGCCAGCAGTTTACGACTGGATGAGCAGTTCTTC. The variable domain in full, completed from reference TRBV28 and TRBJ2-1, reads DVKVTQSSRYLVKRTGEKVFLECVQDMDHENMFWYRQDPGLGLRLIYFSYDVKMKEKGDIPEGYSVSREKKERFSLILESASTNQTSMYLCASSLRLDEQFFGPGTRLTVL.